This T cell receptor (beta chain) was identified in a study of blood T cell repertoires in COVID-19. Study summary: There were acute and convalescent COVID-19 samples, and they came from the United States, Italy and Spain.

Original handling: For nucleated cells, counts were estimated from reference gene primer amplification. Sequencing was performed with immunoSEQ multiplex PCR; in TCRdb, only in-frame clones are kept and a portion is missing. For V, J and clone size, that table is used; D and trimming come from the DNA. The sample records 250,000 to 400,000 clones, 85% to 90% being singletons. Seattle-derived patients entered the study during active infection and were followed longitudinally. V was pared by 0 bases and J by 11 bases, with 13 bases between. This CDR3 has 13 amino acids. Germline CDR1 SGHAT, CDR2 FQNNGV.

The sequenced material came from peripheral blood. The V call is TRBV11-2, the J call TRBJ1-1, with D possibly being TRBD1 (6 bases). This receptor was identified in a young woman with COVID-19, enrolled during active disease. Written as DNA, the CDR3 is TGTGCCAGCAGCTTAGATCAAGGGCAGGGGGCTTTCTTT. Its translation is CASSLDQGQGAFF.